These 16 T cell receptor beta chains were sequenced from one sample in a study of blood T cells in healthy people across ages. A second PCR, run for about 6 to 11 cycles, used a sample-barcoded 5' primer plus a J-beta primer mix. MiXCR, applied by TCRdb to the 5' RACE reads, yields one record per CDR3 protein. The top ten clones hold 20% to 25% of a sample with 700,000 to 950,000 distinct CDR3 sequences, more than 45% of them seen once. The sequenced sample was blood. Receptors originate from a man aged 25 to 40 in good health.

The chain joins TRBV12-3 or TRBV12-4 to TRBJ2-5, with 8 bases lining up with TRBD1. Unmatched junction bases numbered 15, after V lost 7 bases and J lost 5 bases. CDR3 length equals 16 residues. CDR3 amino acids: CASTSGDRRSWETQYF. The DNA of the CDR3 is TGTGCCAGCACTTCCGGGGACAGGCGGAGTTGGGAGACCCAGTACTTC.

The V call is TRBV14, the J call TRBJ2-7; possibly TRBD2 for D (5 bases). Germline CDR1 is SGHDN and CDR2 is FVKESK. The CDR3 runs to 16 residues. The ends were cut back, 0 bases at V and 0 bases at J, with 12 bases in the middle. This CDR3 reads CASSQEIRGSSYEQYF. The CDR3 DNA reads as TGTGCCAGCAGCCAAGAGATCCGAGGGTCCTCCTACGAGCAGTACTTC.

In its sample, this clonotype was seen a few times. The chain uses TRBV5-1 and TRBJ2-7; D unclear. The V gene lost 5 bases and the J gene lost 0 bases, with 6 bases spanning the gap. The CDR3 sequence is 12 residues long. Germline values: CDR1 SGHRS, CDR2 YFSETQ. The CDR3, as DNA: TGCGCCAGCAGACAAACCTCCTACGAGCAGTACTTC. It yields the protein CASRQTSYEQYF.

The chain is built from TRBV7-2 and TRBJ2-6; D could derive from TRBD1 or TRBD2 (6 bases each). Trimming shortened V by 4 bases and J by 4 bases, and 11 bases separated the two germline ends. The CDR3 extends over 15 amino acids. CDR1 is SGHTA and CDR2 is FQGNSA in the germline V gene. CDR3 sequence: CASSSRGHGANVLTF. In DNA, the CDR3 is TGTGCCAGCAGCTCCCGGGGGCACGGGGCCAACGTCCTGACTTTC.

This clonotype was counted a few times. The gene calls are TRBV7-2 and TRBJ2-7, with TRBD1 as a possible D gene (7 bases). The ends were cut back, 1 base at V and 0 bases at J, with 22 bases in the middle. CDR3 length: 19 residues. The V gene's germline CDR1 is SGHTA and CDR2 FQGNSA. The chain's CDR3 is CASSLGGFRQGGLSYEQYF. The DNA of the CDR3 is TGTGCCAGCAGCTTAGGGGGGTTTAGGCAGGGGGGTCTCTCCTACGAGCAGTACTTC.

The chain couples TRBV24-1 to TRBJ2-1; possibly TRBD1 for D (5 bases). With the DNA end fitting TRBJ2-7 better, the J assignment may be wrong. Germline V gene data show CDR1 as KGHDR and CDR2 as SFDVKD. The CDR3 contains 13 residues. CDR3 protein: CATSVAGWNEQYF. CDR3 coding DNA: TGTGCCACCAGTGTCGCAGGGTGGAATGAGCAGTACTTC.

This clonotype was observed a handful of times. This rearrangement joins TRBV5-8 to TRBJ2-7; D might be TRBD1 (6 bases). The V gene's germline CDR1 is SGHTS and CDR2 YDEGEE. The ends were cut back, 5 bases at V and 9 bases at J, with 21 bases in the middle. There are 14 residues in the CDR3. The CDR3 loop reads CASRSWTTDRTQYF. DNA for the CDR3: TGTGCCAGCAGATCCTGGACGACAGACAGGACGCAGTACTTC.

This chain connects TRBV6-2 or TRBV6-3 to TRBJ2-4; the D call may be TRBD1 or TRBD2 (5 bases each). The last part of the DNA fits TRBJ2-7 better; the J call may be wrong. The germline V gene has CDR1 MNHEY and CDR2 SVGEGT. The CDR3 covers 14 residues. CDR3 in DNA: TGTGCCAGCAGTTACCCTGGGGGAGACTACGAGCAGTACTTC. It translates to CASSYPGGDYEQYF.

The chain has TRBV7-2 and TRBJ1-2; D not certain. CDR3 length equals 13 residues. CDR1 and CDR2 from the germline V gene are SGHTA and FQGNSA. The V end lost 6 bases, the J end lost 3 bases, and 11 bases lay between the germline ends. The CDR3 reads CASRPRTDYGYTF. The CDR3 bases are TGTGCCAGCAGACCAAGGACGGACTATGGCTACACCTTC.

This clonotype is a singleton in its sample. The chain has TRBV29-1 and TRBJ1-1, with D perhaps matching TRBD1 (5 bases). The germline gives CDR1 SQVTM, CDR2 ANQGSEA. V shed 3 bases and J shed 12 bases, with 17 bases lying between them. The CDR3 is made up of 12 amino acids. The CDR3 here is CSVEGVGGRTFF. The CDR3 DNA follows: TGCAGCGTTGAGGGGGTGGGTGGTAGAACTTTCTTT.

V is TRBV30 and J is TRBJ2-7; D perhaps matches TRBD1 (6 bases). Germline V gene lookup returns CDR1 GTSNPN and CDR2 SVGIG (reference sequence). CDR3 size: 15 residues. The CDR3 DNA reads as TGTGCGCACGATCGTAACCAGGGGCTCTCCTACGAGCAGTACTTC. Residues: CAHDRNQGLSYEQYF.

The chain couples TRBV20-1 to TRBJ1-5, with D perhaps matching TRBD1 (5 bases). Germline values: CDR1 DFQATT, CDR2 SNEGSKA (reference sequence). This CDR3 spans 13 amino acids. V lost 5 bases, J lost 4 bases, and 12 bases lay in between. CDR3 protein: CSARRQQNQPQHF. In DNA form, the CDR3 reads TGCAGTGCTCGACGACAGCAGAATCAGCCCCAGCATTTT.

This clonotype has a count of ten or more. V gene TRBV20-1 combines with J gene TRBJ2-7; TRBD1 or TRBD2 may be the D gene (5 bases each). V was trimmed by 3 bases and J by 4 bases, leaving 7 bases between them. Germline CDR1 DFQATT, CDR2 SNEGSKA (reference sequence). This CDR3 is 11 amino acids long. CDR3 sequence (DNA): TGCAGTGCTAGTGGGGGTTACGAGCAGTACTTC. This gives the protein CSASGGYEQYF.

There are a few counts of this clonotype. This chain joins TRBV7-2 and TRBJ2-7, with 12 nucleotides matching TRBD2. The CDR3 extends over 15 amino acids. V shed 3 bases and J 4 bases; nucleotides not matched to a gene: 4. From germline, CDR1 is SGHTA and CDR2 FQGNSA. CDR3 DNA sequence: TGTGCCAGCAGCTTCGTACTAGCGGGAGGATACGAGCAGTACTTC. Residues: CASSFVLAGGYEQYF. The full variable domain, completed using reference TRBV7-2 and TRBJ2-7, is GAGVSQSPSNKVTEKGKDVELRCDPISGHTALYWYRQSLGQGLEFLIYFQGNSAPDKSGLPSDRFSAERTGGSVSTLTIQRTQQEDSAVYLCASSFVLAGGYEQYFGPGTRLTVT.

This clonotype was recorded a few times. The rearrangement links TRBV6-6 to TRBJ1-2; D is ambiguous. V was clipped by 6 bases and J by 6 bases, with 14 bases between them. The CDR3 contains 13 residues. Germline V gene sequence: CDR1 MNHNY, CDR2 SVGAGI (reference sequence). CDR3 in amino acids: CASSPTEAHGYTF. The CDR3 nucleotides are TGTGCCAGCAGCCCTACAGAGGCTCATGGCTACACCTTC.

This clonotype was counted many times. This rearrangement joins TRBV7-2 to TRBJ2-5; D gene ambiguous. The CDR3 loop spans 15 amino acids. Germline V lookup: CDR1 SGHTA, CDR2 FQGNSA. The V end lost 3 bases, the J end lost 1 base, and 12 bases lay between the germline ends. CDR3 DNA: TGTGCCAGCAGCTTGGGGTCGAGCCCCCAAGAGACCCAGTACTTC. Its protein is CASSLGSSPQETQYF.